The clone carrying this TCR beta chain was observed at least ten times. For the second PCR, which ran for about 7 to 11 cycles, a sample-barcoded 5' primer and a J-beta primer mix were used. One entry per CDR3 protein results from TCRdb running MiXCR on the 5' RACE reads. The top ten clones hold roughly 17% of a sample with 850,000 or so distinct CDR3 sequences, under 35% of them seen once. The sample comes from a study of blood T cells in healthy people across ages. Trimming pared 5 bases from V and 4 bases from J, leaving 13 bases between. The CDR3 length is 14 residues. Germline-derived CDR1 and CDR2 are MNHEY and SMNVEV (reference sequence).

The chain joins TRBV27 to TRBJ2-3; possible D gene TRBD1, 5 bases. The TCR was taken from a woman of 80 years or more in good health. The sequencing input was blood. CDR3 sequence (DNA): TGTGCCAGCAGTCTCCAGACAGAGGCAGATACGCAGTATTTT. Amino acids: CASSLQTEADTQYF.